A single sample is the source of the 27 T cell receptor beta chains below, sequenced in a study of T cell responses to AZD1222 COVID-19 vaccine. Generated by immunoSEQ multiplex PCR, the TCRdb table keeps only in-frame clones and is missing some. The top ten hold less than 9.5% of the sample, which has some 150,000 clones, approximately 85% seen once. The specimen comprised peripheral blood, sampled 28 days after the second dose of the MenACWY control vaccine. Receptor source: an adult who received the MenACWY meningococcal vaccine as a control.

The chain uses TRBV7-2 and TRBJ2-2; TRBD1 is a possible D gene (6 bases). There are 14 residues in the CDR3. Trimming removed 6 bases from V and 6 bases from J, with 14 bases in between. Germline lookup yields CDR1 SGHTA and CDR2 FQGNSA. DNA for the CDR3: TGTGCCAGCAGTTGGGGGACAACCGCCGGGGAGCTGTTTTTT. Protein sequence: CASSWGTTAGELFF.

The chain carries TRBV3-1 (or the pseudogene TRBV3-2) and TRBJ1-5, with TRBD1 matching 7 bases. V lost 1 base and J lost 6; bases outside the gene matches: 3. Germline V gene sequence: CDR1 LGHDT, CDR2 YNNKEL (reference sequence). The CDR3 spans 14 residues. Written as DNA, the CDR3 is TGTGCCAGCAGCCAAGGGACAGGTGGTCAGCCCCAGCATTTT. This encodes CASSQGTGGQPQHF.

The rearrangement links TRBV6-5 to TRBJ2-7, with 11 bases that match TRBD1. The CDR3 runs to 15 residues. V trimming: 7 bases; J trimming: 1 base; junction bases outside the gene matches: 6. The V gene's germline CDR1 is MNHEY and CDR2 SVGAGI. CDR3 in DNA: TGTGCCAGCACTATCGGGACAGGGGGTTCCTACGAGCAGTACTTC. It yields the protein CASTIGTGGSYEQYF.

The chain has TRBV29-1 and TRBJ2-1; 15 nucleotides line up with TRBD2. After removal of 6 bases from V and 1 base from J, the junction contained 1 base not matched to a gene. The germline gives CDR1 SQVTM, CDR2 ANQGSEA. The CDR3 runs to 15 residues. The CDR3 loop reads CSVGLAGGSYNEQFF. Here the CDR3 DNA reads TGCAGCGTGGGACTAGCGGGGGGTTCCTACAATGAGCAGTTCTTC.

The gene calls are TRBV7-6 and TRBJ2-7; 13 bases match TRBD2. Germline values: CDR1 SGHVS, CDR2 FNYEAQ. CDR3 length equals 16 residues. Trimming at V came to 1 base and at J to 5 bases, leaving 5 bases not matched to a gene. Here the CDR3 reads CASSLGTSGSGDEQYF. CDR3 sequence (DNA): TGTGCCAGCAGCTTAGGGACTAGCGGGAGTGGTGACGAGCAGTACTTC.

The CDR3 region is CASSWGLAGDRLEQYF. The CDR3 DNA reads as TGTGCCAGCAGCTGGGGACTAGCGGGGGACAGGCTCGAGCAGTACTTC. The chain recombines TRBV5-6 with TRBJ2-7; TRBD2 matches at 14 bases. Trimming at V came to 3 bases and at J to 6 bases, leaving 8 bases not matched to a gene. This CDR3 is built from 16 residues. Germline CDR1 and CDR2: SGHDT and YYEEEE.

This sequence joins TRBV4-2 and TRBJ2-7; the D gene is possibly TRBD1 (5 bases). CDR3 length: 17 residues. The germline gives CDR1 LGHNA, CDR2 YNFKEQ. V shed 1 base and J shed 5 bases, with 21 bases lying between them. The CDR3, as DNA: TGTGCCAGCAGCCAAGTGAGACAGAGGACCGACGCCCACGAGCAGTACTTC. Protein: CASSQVRQRTDAHEQYF.

The chain uses TRBV7-8 and TRBJ2-7; D tentatively reads TRBD1 or TRBD2 (5 bases each). Trimming pared 5 bases from V and 6 bases from J, leaving 14 bases between. The CDR3 consists of 13 residues. CDR1 SGHVS and CDR2 FQNEAQ come from the germline V gene. CDR3 protein: CASSPTGPVEQYF. As DNA, the CDR3 is TGTGCCAGCAGCCCAACGGGACCCGTCGAGCAGTACTTC.

This clone occurred a few times. The V gene is TRBV9, the J gene TRBJ1-2; 7 bases align to TRBD1. V was pared by 4 bases and J by 1 base, with 13 bases of the junction left unmatched. Germline loops: CDR1 SGDLS, CDR2 YYNGEE. The CDR3 loop spans 17 amino acids. The CDR3 DNA follows: TGTGCCAGCAGCATGGGGACAGTCCCGAGGGGTAACTATGGCTACACCTTC. Translation: CASSMGTVPRGNYGYTF.

As for this clone: The sample carries other DNA sequences with the same CDR3. The chain combines TRBV12-3 or TRBV12-4 with TRBJ1-2, with TRBD1 matching over 9 bases. The CDR3 is 13 amino acids. V trimming: 5 bases; J trimming: 4 bases; junction bases outside the gene matches: 2. As DNA, the CDR3 is TGTGCCAGCAGTCTGACAGGGGGCTATGGCTACACCTTC. As protein: CASSLTGGYGYTF.

This chain uses TRBV9 with TRBJ2-1, with 10 bases identical to TRBD2. The CDR3 has 16 amino acids. The germline V gene encodes CDR1 SGDLS and CDR2 YYNGEE. J was trimmed by 3 bases and V by 1 base; bases with no gene match: 4. CDR3: CASSVSGRADYNEQFF. For the CDR3, the DNA is TGTGCCAGCAGCGTAAGCGGGAGGGCCGACTACAATGAGCAGTTCTTC.

This clone was detected many times. The V and J genes are TRBV4-2 and TRBJ2-7, with 7 bases aligning to TRBD1. V was pared by 3 bases and J by 2 bases, with 1 base of the junction left unmatched. Germline V gene lookup returns CDR1 LGHNA and CDR2 YNFKEQ. This CDR3 is built from 13 residues. CDR3 DNA: TGTGCCAGCAGCCACGGGACAGCCTACGAGCAGTACTTC. Its protein product is CASSHGTAYEQYF.

Only one count was recorded for this clone. The CDR3 sequence: CASSTGRSSGNTIYF. CDR3 nucleotide sequence: TGTGCCAGTAGTACAGGACGGAGCTCTGGAAACACCATATATTTT. The chain employs TRBV19 and TRBJ1-3; D remains unclear. Trimming shortened V by 4 bases and J by 0 bases, and 10 bases separated the two germline ends. From germline, CDR1 is LNHDA and CDR2 SQIVND (reference sequence). This CDR3 contains 15 residues.

CDR3 amino acids: CASSPDGQPQHF. CDR3 in DNA: TGCGCCAGCAGCCCTGATGGTCAGCCCCAGCATTTT. The chain employs TRBV5-1 and TRBJ1-5; D unresolved. The ends were cut back, 4 bases at V and 6 bases at J, with 8 bases in the middle. CDR1 is SGHRS and CDR2 is YFSETQ in the germline V gene. The CDR3 totals 12 residues.

CDR3 sequence: CASILESGTEAFF. CDR3 nucleotides: TGTGCCAGCATTCTTGAGAGTGGCACTGAAGCTTTCTTT. The chain is built from TRBV28 and TRBJ1-1; D is unclear. V shed 7 bases and J shed 4 bases, with 13 bases lying between them. The CDR3 is 13 amino acids. The germline CDR1 and CDR2 sequences are MDHEN and SYDVKM.

J is TRBJ1-1 and V is TRBV30; TRBD1 might be the D (5 bases). Trimming cost V 4 bases and J 5 bases, with 17 bases left between them. The CDR3 consists of 14 residues. The germline V gene encodes CDR1 GTSNPN and CDR2 SVGIG (reference sequence). The CDR3 sequence is CAWKSGRARTEAFF. The CDR3, as DNA: TGTGCCTGGAAATCGGGACGGGCGAGGACTGAAGCTTTCTTT.

The rearrangement uses TRBV27 and TRBJ1-2, with a possible D match to TRBD1 (5 bases). The germline gives CDR1 MNHEY, CDR2 SMNVEV (reference sequence). The V end was cut by 0 bases, the J end by 8 bases, with 13 bases between. The length of the CDR3 is 14 residues. This chain's CDR3 is CASSLSIGGEGYTF. The CDR3 DNA reads as TGTGCCAGCAGTTTATCGATTGGGGGGGAGGGCTACACCTTC.

The chain couples TRBV29-1 to TRBJ1-2; D gene unclear. V lost 0 bases and J lost 4, with 6 bases in between. The length of the CDR3 is 12 residues. Germline loops: CDR1 SQVTM, CDR2 ANQGSEA. The CDR3 DNA is TGCAGCGTTGAAGAGGCCTTCTATGGCTACACCTTC. It specifies CSVEEAFYGYTF. Filled out from reference TRBV29-1 and TRBJ1-2, the complete variable domain reads SAVISQKPSRDICQRGTSLTIQCQVDSQVTMMFWYRQQPGQSLTLIATANQGSEATYESGFVIDKFPISRPNLTFSTLTVSNMSPEDSSIYLCSVEEAFYGYTFGSGTRLTVV.

The sample holds a few counts of this clone. The chain combines TRBV7-9 with TRBJ1-4, with TRBD1 identical over 8 bases. Unmatched junction bases numbered 3, after V lost 4 bases and J lost 5 bases. This CDR3 has 14 amino acids. CDR1 and CDR2 (germline): SEHNR, FQNEAQ (reference sequence). The CDR3 DNA follows: TGTGCCAGCAGCTCACAGGGGGGAAATGAAAAACTGTTTTTT. It specifies CASSSQGGNEKLFF.

This rearrangement joins TRBV3-1 (or the pseudogene TRBV3-2) to TRBJ2-1, with D possibly TRBD2 on 6 matching bases. The length of the CDR3 is 15 residues. V gave up 1 base and J gave up 7 bases, with 14 bases separating them. Germline V gives CDR1 LGHDT, CDR2 YNNKEL (reference sequence). The CDR3 spells CASSQGSGPRNEQFF. CDR3 nucleotides: TGTGCCAGCAGCCAAGGCAGCGGGCCGAGGAATGAGCAGTTCTTC.

The chain has TRBV19 and TRBJ1-5; 9 bases agree with TRBD1. CDR1 and CDR2 (germline): LNHDA, SQIVND (reference sequence). V was pared by 5 bases and J by 4 bases, with 12 bases of the junction left unmatched. There are 17 residues in the CDR3. The CDR3 bases are TGTGCCAGTAGTTCGGTCCCGGGACAGGGTAGGAATCAGCCCCAGCATTTT. Its protein is CASSSVPGQGRNQPQHF.

The CDR3 DNA is TGTGCCACCAGTGATTTGGACAGGGGATTCGGCTACACCTTC. Encoded protein: CATSDLDRGFGYTF. The chain couples TRBV24-1 to TRBJ1-2; 8 bases are a match to TRBD1. J lost 8 bases, V lost 0 bases, and 4 bases had no gene match. The CDR3 length is 14 residues. Germline V lookup: CDR1 KGHDR, CDR2 SFDVKD.

V is TRBV3-1 (or the pseudogene TRBV3-2) and J is TRBJ2-7; perhaps TRBD2 as D (7 bases). Looked up from germline, CDR1 is LGHDT and CDR2 is YNNKEL (reference sequence). V gave up 0 bases and J gave up 4 bases, with 19 bases separating them. This CDR3 spans 17 amino acids. CDR3 coding DNA: TGTGCCAGCAGCCAAGATAGGGGGAGGGGCCCCTTTTACGAGCAGTACTTC. Its translation is CASSQDRGRGPFYEQYF.

With regard to this clone: Other DNA sequences in the same sample also yield this CDR3. V and J are TRBV19 and TRBJ1-6; D is unclear. This CDR3 has 14 amino acids. Germline-derived CDR1 and CDR2 are LNHDA and SQIVND (reference sequence). With 3 bases removed from V and 5 bases from J, the gap between germline ends came to 8 bases. The CDR3 sequence is CASSIRQDNSPLHF. Written as DNA, the CDR3 is TGTGCCAGTAGTATCCGGCAGGATAATTCACCCCTCCACTTT.

This clone turned up a few times. This sequence joins TRBV5-4 and TRBJ2-1; the D gene is possibly TRBD2 (5 bases). The germline gives CDR1 SGHNT, CDR2 YYREEE (reference sequence). The ends were cut back, 4 bases at V and 9 bases at J, with 20 bases in the middle. This CDR3 comprises 15 residues. The CDR3 nucleotides are TGTGCCAGCAGCGGGATGTTTGGAGTTCGGGGTGAGCAGTTCTTC. Encoded protein: CASSGMFGVRGEQFF.

The chain is built from TRBV18 and TRBJ2-1, with 13 bases identical to TRBD2. V lost 3 bases to trimming and J lost 2 bases; unmatched junction nucleotides: 1. CDR3 length: 16 residues. The germline CDR1 and CDR2 sequences are KGHSH and LQKENI. For the CDR3, the DNA is TGTGCCAGCTCACCCGGACTAGCGGGAGCCTACAATGAGCAGTTCTTC. Translation gives CASSPGLAGAYNEQFF.

The genes are TRBV2 and TRBJ2-5, with D maybe TRBD2 (5 bases). V lost 3 bases and J lost 2, with 7 bases in between. From germline, CDR1 is SNHLY and CDR2 FYNNEI. The CDR3 is 13 residues long. The CDR3 loop is CASSERRQETQYF. In DNA form, the CDR3 reads TGTGCCAGCAGTGAGCGGAGGCAAGAGACCCAGTACTTC. The whole variable domain, remainder taken from reference TRBV2 and TRBJ2-5, is EPEVTQTPSHQVTQMGQEVILRCVPISNHLYFYWYRQILGQKVEFLVSFYNNEISEKSEIFDDQFSVERPDGSNFTLKIRSTKLEDSAMYFCASSERRQETQYFGPGTRLLVL.